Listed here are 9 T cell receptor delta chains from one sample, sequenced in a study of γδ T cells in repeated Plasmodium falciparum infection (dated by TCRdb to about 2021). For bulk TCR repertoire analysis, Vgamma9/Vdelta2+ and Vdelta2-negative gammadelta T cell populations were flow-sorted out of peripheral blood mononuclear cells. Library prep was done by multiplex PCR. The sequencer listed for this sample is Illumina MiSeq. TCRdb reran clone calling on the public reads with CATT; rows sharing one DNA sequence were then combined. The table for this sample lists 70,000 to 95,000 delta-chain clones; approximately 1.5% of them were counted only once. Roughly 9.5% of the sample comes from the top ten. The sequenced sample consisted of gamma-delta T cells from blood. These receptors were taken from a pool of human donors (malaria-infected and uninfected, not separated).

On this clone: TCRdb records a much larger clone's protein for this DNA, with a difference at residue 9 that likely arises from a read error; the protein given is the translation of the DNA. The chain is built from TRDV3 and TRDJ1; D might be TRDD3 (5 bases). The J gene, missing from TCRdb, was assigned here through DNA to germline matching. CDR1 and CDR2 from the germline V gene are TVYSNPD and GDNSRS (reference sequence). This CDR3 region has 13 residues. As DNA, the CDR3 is TGTGCCTTCCTAGCCCCTGGGACCGAAAAACTCATCTTT. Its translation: CAFLAPGTEKLIF.

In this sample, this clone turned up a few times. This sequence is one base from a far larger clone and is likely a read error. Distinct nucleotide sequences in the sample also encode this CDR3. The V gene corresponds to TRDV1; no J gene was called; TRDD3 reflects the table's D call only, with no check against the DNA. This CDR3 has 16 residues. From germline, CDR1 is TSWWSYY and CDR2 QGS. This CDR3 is CALGEDLFLGENKLIF. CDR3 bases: TGTGCTCTTGGGGAAGATCTTTTTCTGGGGGAAAATAAGCTCATCTTT.

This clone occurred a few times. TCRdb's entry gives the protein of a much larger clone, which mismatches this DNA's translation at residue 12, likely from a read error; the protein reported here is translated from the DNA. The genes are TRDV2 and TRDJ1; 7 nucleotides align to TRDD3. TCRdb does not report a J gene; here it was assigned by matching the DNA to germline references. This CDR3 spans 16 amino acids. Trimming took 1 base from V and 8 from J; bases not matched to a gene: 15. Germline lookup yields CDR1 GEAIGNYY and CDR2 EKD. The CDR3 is CACDTYLGLDTVKLIF. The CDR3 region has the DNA TGTGCCTGTGACACTTACTTAGGACTGGATACGGTGAAACTCATCTTT.

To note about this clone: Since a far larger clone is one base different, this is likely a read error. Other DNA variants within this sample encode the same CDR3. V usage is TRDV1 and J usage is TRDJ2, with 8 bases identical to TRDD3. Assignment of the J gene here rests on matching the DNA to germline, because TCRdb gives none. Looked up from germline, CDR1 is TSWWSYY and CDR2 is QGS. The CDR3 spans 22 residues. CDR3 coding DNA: TGTGCTCTAGGGGAACTTAATGGCCTTCTTCTGTACTGGGGGGCCATGACAGCACAACTCTTCTTT. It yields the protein CALGELNGLLLYWGAMTAQLFF.

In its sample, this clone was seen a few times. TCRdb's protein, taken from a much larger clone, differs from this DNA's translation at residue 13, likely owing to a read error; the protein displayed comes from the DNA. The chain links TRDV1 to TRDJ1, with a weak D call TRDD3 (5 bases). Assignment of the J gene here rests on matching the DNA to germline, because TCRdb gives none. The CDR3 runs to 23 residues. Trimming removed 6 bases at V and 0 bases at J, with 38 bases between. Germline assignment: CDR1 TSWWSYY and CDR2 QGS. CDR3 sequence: CALGLNLEVGTLREGGYTDKLIF. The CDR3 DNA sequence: TGTGCTCTTGGCCTCAACCTGGAGGTGGGGACTCTTCGCGAGGGGGGCTACACCGATAAACTCATCTTT.

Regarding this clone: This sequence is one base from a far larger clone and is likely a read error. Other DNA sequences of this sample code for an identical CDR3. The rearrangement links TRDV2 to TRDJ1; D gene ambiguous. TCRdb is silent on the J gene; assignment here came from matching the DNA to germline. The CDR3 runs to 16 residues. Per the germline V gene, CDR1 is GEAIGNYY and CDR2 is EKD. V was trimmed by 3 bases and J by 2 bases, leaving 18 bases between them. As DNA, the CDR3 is TGTGCCTGTGACTCGCTAACCGTCGACGGGACCGATAAACTCATCTTT. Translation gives CACDSLTVDGTDKLIF.

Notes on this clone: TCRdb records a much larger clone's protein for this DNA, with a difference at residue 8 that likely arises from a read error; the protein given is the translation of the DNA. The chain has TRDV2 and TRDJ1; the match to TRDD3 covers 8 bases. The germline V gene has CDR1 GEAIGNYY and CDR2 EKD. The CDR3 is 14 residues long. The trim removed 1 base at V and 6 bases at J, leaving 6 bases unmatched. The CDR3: CACDTLGERNKLIF. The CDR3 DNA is TGTGCCTGTGACACGCTGGGGGAGCGGAATAAACTCATCTTT.

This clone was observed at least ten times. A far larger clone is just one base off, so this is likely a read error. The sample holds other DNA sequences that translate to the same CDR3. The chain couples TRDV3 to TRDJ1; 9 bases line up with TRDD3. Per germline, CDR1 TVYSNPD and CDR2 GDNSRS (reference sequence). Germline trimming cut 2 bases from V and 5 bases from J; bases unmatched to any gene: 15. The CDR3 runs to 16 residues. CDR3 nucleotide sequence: TGTGCCTTTTCGACTACGGTTGCTGGGGGATCAGATAAACTCATCTTT. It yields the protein CAFSTTVAGGSDKLIF.

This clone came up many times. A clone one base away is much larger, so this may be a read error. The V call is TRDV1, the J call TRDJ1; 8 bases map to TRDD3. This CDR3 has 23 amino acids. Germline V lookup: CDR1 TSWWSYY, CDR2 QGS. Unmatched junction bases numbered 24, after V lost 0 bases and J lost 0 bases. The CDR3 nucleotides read TGTGCTCTTGGGGAACTAGAAGGTCCTACGTATGATAACTGGGGGGAGTACACCGATAAACTCATCTTT. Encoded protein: CALGELEGPTYDNWGEYTDKLIF.